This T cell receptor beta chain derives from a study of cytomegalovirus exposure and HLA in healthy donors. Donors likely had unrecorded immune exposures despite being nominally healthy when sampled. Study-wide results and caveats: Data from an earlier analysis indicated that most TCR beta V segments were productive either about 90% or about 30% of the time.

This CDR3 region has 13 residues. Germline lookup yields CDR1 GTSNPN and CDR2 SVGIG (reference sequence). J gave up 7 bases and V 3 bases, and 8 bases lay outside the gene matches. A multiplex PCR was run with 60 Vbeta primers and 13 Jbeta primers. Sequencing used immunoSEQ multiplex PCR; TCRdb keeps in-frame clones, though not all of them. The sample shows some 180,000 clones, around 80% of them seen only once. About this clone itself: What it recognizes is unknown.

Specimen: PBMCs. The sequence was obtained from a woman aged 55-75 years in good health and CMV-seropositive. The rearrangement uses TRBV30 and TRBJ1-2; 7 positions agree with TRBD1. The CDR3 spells CAWSISTGTGYTF. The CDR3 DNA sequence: TGTGCCTGGAGCATTTCGACAGGGACTGGCTACACCTTC.